Below are 23 T cell receptor beta chains sequenced from a single sample in a study of T cell responses to AZD1222 COVID-19 vaccine. Only in-frame clones appear in the TCRdb table, and some are missing; sequencing was by immunoSEQ multiplex PCR. The sample shows over 85,000 clones, 84% of them seen only once. Here the sequenced sample was peripheral blood, taken 28 days after the second AZD1222 dose. The receptor set was obtained from an adult who received the AZD1222 COVID-19 vaccine.

The chain combines TRBV10-3 with TRBJ1-1; D is uncertain. The CDR3 is 15 amino acids. Deletions cut 6 bases from V and 1 base from J, with 15 bases between. CDR1 is ENHRY and CDR2 is SYGVKD in the germline V gene. The CDR3 protein is CAIRADGLGNTEAFF. CDR3 nucleotide sequence: TGTGCCATCAGAGCCGATGGGTTAGGGAACACTGAAGCTTTCTTT.

The CDR3 here is CSVGLLGATGTSGTYEQYF. The CDR3, as DNA: TGCAGCGTTGGGCTGTTGGGTGCAACCGGGACTAGCGGGACCTACGAGCAGTACTTC. The chain links TRBV29-1 to TRBJ2-7; 13 nucleotides line up with TRBD2. After removal of 4 bases from V and 2 bases from J, the junction contained 17 bases not matched to a gene. The CDR3 consists of 19 residues. CDR1 and CDR2 (germline): SQVTM, ANQGSEA.

The rearrangement links TRBV7-2 to TRBJ2-5; possibly TRBD1 for D (6 bases). V lost 8 bases and J lost 0, with 10 bases in between. The V gene's germline CDR1 is SGHTA and CDR2 FQGNSA. This CDR3 is built from 13 residues. CDR3 sequence: CASLRTDQETQYF. The CDR3 DNA is TGTGCCAGCTTGCGGACAGACCAAGAGACCCAGTACTTC.

The chain recombines TRBV24-1 with TRBJ1-5; D is unresolved. Germline CDR1 and CDR2: KGHDR and SFDVKD. The ends were cut back, 4 bases at V and 1 base at J, with 4 bases in the middle. The CDR3 covers 13 residues. The chain's CDR3 is CATSEDSNQPQHF. The CDR3 DNA follows: TGTGCCACCAGTGAGGACAGCAATCAGCCCCAGCATTTT.

The chain carries TRBV5-3 and TRBJ2-1; no firm D call. TRBV5-3 is an ORF; its function is uncertain. The CDR3 spans 14 residues. The germline V and J ends were trimmed by 1 base and 6 bases, with 11 bases remaining between them. The DNA of the CDR3 is TGTGCCAGAAGCTTGTCGCTAAGGTTCAATGAGCAGTTCTTC. The encoded protein is CARSLSLRFNEQFF.

J is TRBJ1-5 and V is TRBV4-3; a possible D gene is TRBD1 (6 bases). The CDR3 has 16 residues. Trimming removed 2 bases at V and 1 base at J, with 12 bases between. Germline assignment: CDR1 LGHNA and CDR2 YSLEER. In nucleotides, the CDR3 is TGCGCCAGCAGCCAATTTTTCGGACAGAGCAATCAGCCCCAGCATTTT. This sequence encodes CASSQFFGQSNQPQHF.

A single count supports this clone. This CDR3 reads CASSLVGRASYNEQFF. The CDR3 coding sequence is TGTGCCAGCAGCTTAGTCGGGAGGGCTTCCTACAATGAGCAGTTCTTC. The rearrangement links TRBV7-2 to TRBJ2-1; 8 bases align to TRBD2. Germline assignment: CDR1 SGHTA and CDR2 FQGNSA. The CDR3 length is 16 residues. The trim removed 1 base at V and 1 base at J, leaving 3 bases unmatched.

This rearrangement joins TRBV13 to TRBJ2-5; possibly TRBD2 for D (6 bases). Germline V gives CDR1 PRHDT, CDR2 FYEKMQ (reference sequence). Trimming took off 4 bases at V and 4 bases at J, with 19 bases between the two ends. The CDR3 sequence is 16 residues long. The CDR3 protein is CASSSLDGRRGETQYF. CDR3 nucleotide sequence: TGTGCCAGCAGCTCTCTGGACGGTCGGCGGGGAGAGACCCAGTACTTC.

The rearrangement uses TRBV29-1 and TRBJ1-2; D remains ambiguous. The germline V gene has CDR1 SQVTM and CDR2 ANQGSEA. V lost 4 bases and J 3 bases, leaving 9 bases between the germline ends. This CDR3 has 12 amino acids. The CDR3 sequence: CSVGVSDYGYTF. CDR3 bases: TGCAGCGTTGGAGTCAGTGACTATGGCTACACCTTC.

The V call is TRBV19, the J call TRBJ1-1; TRBD1 matches 8 bases. The junction had 8 bases not matched to a gene; V was cut back by 8 bases and J by 0 bases. The germline CDR1 and CDR2 sequences are LNHDA and SQIVND (reference sequence). The CDR3 has 15 residues. DNA of the CDR3: TGTGCCAGTGGAAAACAGGGGGGAATGAACACTGAAGCTTTCTTT. It translates to CASGKQGGMNTEAFF.

This chain joins TRBV7-9 and TRBJ1-3; no firm D call. V dropped 6 bases and J dropped 0 bases, with 6 bases sitting between them. The CDR3 is 13 residues long. The germline CDR1 and CDR2 sequences are SEHNR and FQNEAQ (reference sequence). This CDR3 is CASRRTSGNTIYF. DNA for the CDR3: TGTGCCAGCAGACGGACCTCTGGAAACACCATATATTTT.

This sequence joins TRBV4-1 and TRBJ2-7; perhaps TRBD1 as D (6 bases). The V end was cut by 2 bases, the J end by 6 bases, with 11 bases between. CDR3 length: 13 amino acids. Germline CDR1 reads MGHRA; CDR2 reads YSYEKL. Written as DNA, the CDR3 is TGCGCCAGCAGCCAATCCAGGGGATTCGAGCAGTACTTC. It codes for CASSQSRGFEQYF.

This clone was seen a single time. This chain uses TRBV27 with TRBJ2-7, with 9 positions matching TRBD1. CDR3 length equals 15 residues. V was clipped by 6 bases and J by 0 bases; unmatched bases: 6. The germline CDR1 and CDR2 sequences are MNHEY and SMNVEV (reference sequence). The CDR3 reads CASRRQGVGSYEQYF. In DNA form, the CDR3 reads TGTGCCAGCAGAAGACAGGGGGTAGGCTCCTACGAGCAGTACTTC.

The chain has TRBV18 and TRBJ2-7; no clear D gene. Germline CDR1 KGHSH, CDR2 LQKENI. The CDR3 loop spans 12 amino acids. The V and J ends lost 3 bases and 7 bases respectively, with 10 bases between them. CDR3 sequence reads: CASSPLPGEQYF. As DNA, the CDR3 is TGTGCCAGCTCACCCCTCCCCGGGGAGCAGTACTTC.

J is TRBJ2-7 and V is TRBV7-3; either TRBD1 or TRBD2 may fit D (5 bases each). The V gene lost 2 bases and the J gene lost 2 bases, with 10 bases spanning the gap. Per the germline V gene, CDR1 is SGHTA and CDR2 is FQGTGA. This CDR3 is 14 amino acids long. CDR3 amino acids: CASSLGPGPYEQYF. CDR3 coding DNA: TGTGCCAGCAGCTTAGGTCCGGGGCCCTACGAGCAGTACTTC.

The rearrangement joins TRBV5-4 to TRBJ1-1; 10 nucleotides line up with TRBD1. V was pared by 0 bases and J by 4 bases, with 3 bases of the junction left unmatched. Germline CDR1 is SGHNT and CDR2 is YYREEE (reference sequence). This CDR3 has 15 residues. The DNA of the CDR3 is TGTGCCAGCAGCTTGGGAGGACAGGGGGGCACTGAAGCTTTCTTT. It codes for CASSLGGQGGTEAFF. The whole variable domain, filled in from reference TRBV5-4 and TRBJ1-1, reads ETGVTQSPTHLIKTRGQQVTLRCSSQSGHNTVSWYQQALGQGPQFIFQYYREEENGRGNFPPRFSGLQFPNYSSELNVNALELDDSALYLCASSLGGQGGTEAFFGQGTRLTVV.

This clone was detected a few times. The gene calls are TRBV18 and TRBJ1-2; 8 bases are shared with TRBD1. With V trimmed by 4 bases and J by 8 bases, 12 bases remained unmatched. The V gene's germline CDR1 is KGHSH and CDR2 LQKENI. This CDR3 is built from 15 residues. The CDR3 nucleotides are TGTGCCAGCTCACGAGAGTTCAGGGGGCCACAGGGCTACACCTTC. Amino acid sequence: CASSREFRGPQGYTF.

The chain couples TRBV6-5 to TRBJ2-7; the match to TRBD1 covers 7 bases. Trimming at V came to 9 bases and at J to 0 bases, leaving 5 bases not matched to a gene. The CDR3 runs to 13 residues. CDR1 MNHEY and CDR2 SVGAGI come from the germline V gene. The chain's CDR3 is CASQRTGSYEQYF. The CDR3 nucleotides are TGTGCCAGTCAGCGGACAGGCTCCTACGAGCAGTACTTC.

The chain employs TRBV4-1 and TRBJ2-7; D is perhaps TRBD2 (6 bases). This CDR3 is built from 14 residues. The V and J ends lost 4 bases and 6 bases respectively, with 16 bases between them. Germline V CDR1 and CDR2: MGHRA, YSYEKL. CDR3 amino acids: CASSPSEGFLEQYF. The CDR3 bases are TGCGCCAGCAGCCCTTCGGAGGGTTTTCTCGAGCAGTACTTC.

The V call is TRBV18, the J call TRBJ2-7; TRBD1 aligns across 7 bases. The V gene's germline CDR1 is KGHSH and CDR2 LQKENI. The ends lost 3 bases at V and 1 base at J; junction bases unmatched: 9. CDR3 size: 16 residues. The CDR3 coding sequence is TGTGCCAGCTCACCGGAAAAGGGGGCCCAATCCTACGAGCAGTACTTC. It specifies CASSPEKGAQSYEQYF. The whole variable domain, filled in from reference TRBV18 and TRBJ2-7, reads NAGVMQNPRHLVRRRGQEARLRCSPMKGHSHVYWYRQLPEEGLKFMVYLQKENIIDESGMPKERFSAEFPKEGPSILRIQQVVRGDSAAYFCASSPEKGAQSYEQYFGPGTRLTVT.

The gene calls are TRBV7-8 and TRBJ1-4; a weak D match, TRBD1 (5 bases). Germline assignment: CDR1 SGHVS and CDR2 FQNEAQ. The CDR3 contains 16 residues. Trimming pared 5 bases from V and 0 bases from J, leaving 13 bases between. The CDR3 reads CASSPGGVTTNEKLFF. In DNA form, the CDR3 reads TGTGCCAGCAGCCCGGGAGGGGTAACAACTAATGAAAAACTGTTTTTT.

The V and J genes are TRBV5-4 and TRBJ2-5; TRBD1 aligns across 9 bases. Germline V gene data show CDR1 as SGHNT and CDR2 as YYREEE (reference sequence). This CDR3 contains 14 residues. V dropped 1 base and J dropped 6; count of bases not matched to a gene: 4. The CDR3 loop reads CASSLRTGEQTQYF. Here the CDR3 DNA reads TGTGCCAGCAGCTTGAGGACAGGGGAACAGACCCAGTACTTC.

The V call is TRBV6-2 or TRBV6-3, the J call TRBJ2-1; TRBD1 might be the D (6 bases). The CDR3 consists of 13 residues. CDR1 and CDR2 (germline): MNHEY, SVGEGT. Between the trimmed V and J ends, which lost 4 bases and 2 bases, there was a span of 6 bases. CDR3 sequence: CASSWDTYNEQFF. Written as DNA, the CDR3 is TGTGCCAGCAGTTGGGACACCTACAATGAGCAGTTCTTC.